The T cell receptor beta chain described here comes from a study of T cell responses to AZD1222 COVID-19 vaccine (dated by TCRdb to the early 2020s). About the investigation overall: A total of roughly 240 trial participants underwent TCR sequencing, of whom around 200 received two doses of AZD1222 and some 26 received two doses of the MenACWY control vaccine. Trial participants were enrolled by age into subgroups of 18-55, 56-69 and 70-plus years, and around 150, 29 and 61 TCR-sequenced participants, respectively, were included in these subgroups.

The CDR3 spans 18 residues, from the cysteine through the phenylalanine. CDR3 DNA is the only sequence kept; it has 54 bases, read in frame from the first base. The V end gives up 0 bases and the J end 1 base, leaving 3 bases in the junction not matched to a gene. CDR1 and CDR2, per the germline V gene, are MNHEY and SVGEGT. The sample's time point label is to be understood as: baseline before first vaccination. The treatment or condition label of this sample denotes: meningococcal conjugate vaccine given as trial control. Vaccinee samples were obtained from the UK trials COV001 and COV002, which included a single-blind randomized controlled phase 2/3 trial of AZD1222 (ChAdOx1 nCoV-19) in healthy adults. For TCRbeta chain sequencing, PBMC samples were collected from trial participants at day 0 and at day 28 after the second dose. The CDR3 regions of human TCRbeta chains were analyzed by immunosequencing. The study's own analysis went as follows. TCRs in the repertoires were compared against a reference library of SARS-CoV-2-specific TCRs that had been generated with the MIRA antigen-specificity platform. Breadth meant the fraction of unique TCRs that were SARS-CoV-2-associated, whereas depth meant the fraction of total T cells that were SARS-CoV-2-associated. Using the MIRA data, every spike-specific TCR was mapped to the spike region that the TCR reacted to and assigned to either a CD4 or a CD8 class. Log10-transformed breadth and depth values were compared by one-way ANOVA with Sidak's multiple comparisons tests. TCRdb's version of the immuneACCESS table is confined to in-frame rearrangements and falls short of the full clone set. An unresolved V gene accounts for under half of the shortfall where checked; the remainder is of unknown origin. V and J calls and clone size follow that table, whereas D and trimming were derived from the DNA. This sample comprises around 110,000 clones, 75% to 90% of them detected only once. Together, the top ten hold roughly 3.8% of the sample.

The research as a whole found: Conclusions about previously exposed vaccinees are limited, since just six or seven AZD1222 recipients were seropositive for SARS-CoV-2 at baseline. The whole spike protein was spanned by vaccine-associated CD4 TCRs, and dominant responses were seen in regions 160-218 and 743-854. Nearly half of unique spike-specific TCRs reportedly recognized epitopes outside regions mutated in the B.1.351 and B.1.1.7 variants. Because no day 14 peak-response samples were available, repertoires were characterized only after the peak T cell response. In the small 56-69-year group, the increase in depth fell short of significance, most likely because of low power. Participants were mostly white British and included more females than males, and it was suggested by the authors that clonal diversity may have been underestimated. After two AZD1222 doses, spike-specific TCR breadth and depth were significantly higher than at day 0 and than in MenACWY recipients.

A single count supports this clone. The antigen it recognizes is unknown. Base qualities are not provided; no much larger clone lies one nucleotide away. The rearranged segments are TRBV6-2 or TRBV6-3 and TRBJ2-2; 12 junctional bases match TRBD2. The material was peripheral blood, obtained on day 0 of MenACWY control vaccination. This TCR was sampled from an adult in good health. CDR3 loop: CASSYSPLAGGNTGELFF. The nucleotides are TGTGCCAGCAGTTACTCCCCACTAGCGGGGGGGAACACCGGGGAGCTGTTTTTT.